This T cell receptor beta chain comes out of a study of cytomegalovirus exposure and HLA in healthy donors. The study's findings and limits: Most subjects' HLA-A and HLA-B alleles were reportedly predicted from TCR beta sequences.

PCR employed 60 Vbeta and 13 Jbeta primers. Measured with immunoSEQ multiplex PCR; TCRdb has only the in-frame clones, and not every one. The profile covers just over 200,000 clones, with roughly 84% appearing a single time and about 1.8% taken by the ten largest. Germline loops: CDR1 GTSNPN, CDR2 SVGIG (reference sequence). Trimming removed 4 bases from V and 7 bases from J, with 14 bases in between. CDR3 length: 13 amino acids. With respect to this clone: What it recognizes is unknown.

The gene calls are TRBV30 and TRBJ1-5, with D unclear. The receptor comes from a man between 50 and 59 years old in good health and CMV-seronegative. Sequences were obtained from PBMCs. CDR3 region: CAWTSGWEQPQHF. The CDR3 nucleotides are TGTGCCTGGACTTCCGGGTGGGAGCAGCCCCAGCATTTT.